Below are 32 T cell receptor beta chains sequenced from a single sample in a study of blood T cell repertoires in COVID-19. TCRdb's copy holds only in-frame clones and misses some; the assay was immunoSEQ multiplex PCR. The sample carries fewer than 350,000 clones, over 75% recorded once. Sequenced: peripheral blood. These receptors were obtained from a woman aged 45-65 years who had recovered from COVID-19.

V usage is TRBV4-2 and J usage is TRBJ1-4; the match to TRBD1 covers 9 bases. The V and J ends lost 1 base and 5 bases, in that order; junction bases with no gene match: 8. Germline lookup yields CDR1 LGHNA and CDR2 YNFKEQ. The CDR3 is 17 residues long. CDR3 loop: CASSQAPPGTGNEKLFF. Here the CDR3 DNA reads TGTGCCAGCAGCCAAGCCCCCCCCGGGACAGGGAATGAAAAACTGTTTTTT.

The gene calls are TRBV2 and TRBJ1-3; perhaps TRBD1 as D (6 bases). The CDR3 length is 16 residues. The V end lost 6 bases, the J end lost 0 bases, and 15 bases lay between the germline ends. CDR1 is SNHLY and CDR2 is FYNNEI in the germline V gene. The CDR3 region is CASRQGGESSGNTIYF. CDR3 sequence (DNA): TGTGCCAGCAGACAGGGAGGGGAAAGCTCTGGAAACACCATATATTTT.

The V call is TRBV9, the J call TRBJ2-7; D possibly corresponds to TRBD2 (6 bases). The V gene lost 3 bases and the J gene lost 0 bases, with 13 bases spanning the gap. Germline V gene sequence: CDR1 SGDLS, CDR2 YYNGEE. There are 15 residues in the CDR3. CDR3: CASSAGFSGSYEQYF. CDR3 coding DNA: TGTGCCAGCAGCGCTGGGTTTAGCGGCTCCTACGAGCAGTACTTC.

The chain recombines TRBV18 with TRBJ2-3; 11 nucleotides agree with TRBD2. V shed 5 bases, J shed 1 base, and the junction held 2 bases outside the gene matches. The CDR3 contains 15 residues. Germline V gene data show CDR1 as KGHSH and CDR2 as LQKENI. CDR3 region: CASSTLAGGTDTQYF. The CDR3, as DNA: TGTGCCAGCTCAACACTAGCGGGAGGCACAGATACGCAGTATTTT.

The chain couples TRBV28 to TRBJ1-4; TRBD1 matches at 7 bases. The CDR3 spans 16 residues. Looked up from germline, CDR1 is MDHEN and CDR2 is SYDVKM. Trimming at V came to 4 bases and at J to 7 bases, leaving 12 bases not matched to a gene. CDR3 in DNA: TGTGCCAGCAGTTCCATTCGGACAGGAAGTAGTGAAAAACTGTTTTTT. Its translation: CASSSIRTGSSEKLFF.

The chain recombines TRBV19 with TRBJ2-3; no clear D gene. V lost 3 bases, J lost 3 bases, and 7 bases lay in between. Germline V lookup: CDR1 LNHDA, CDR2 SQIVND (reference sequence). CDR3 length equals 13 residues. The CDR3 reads CASSIQATDTQYF. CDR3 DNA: TGTGCCAGTAGTATTCAGGCGACAGATACGCAGTATTTT.

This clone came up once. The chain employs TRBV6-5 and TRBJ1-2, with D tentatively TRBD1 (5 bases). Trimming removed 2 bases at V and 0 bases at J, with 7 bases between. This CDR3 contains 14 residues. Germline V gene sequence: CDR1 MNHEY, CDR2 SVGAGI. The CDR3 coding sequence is TGTGCCAGCAGTTACGGGGCCTCTAACTATGGCTACACCTTC. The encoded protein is CASSYGASNYGYTF.

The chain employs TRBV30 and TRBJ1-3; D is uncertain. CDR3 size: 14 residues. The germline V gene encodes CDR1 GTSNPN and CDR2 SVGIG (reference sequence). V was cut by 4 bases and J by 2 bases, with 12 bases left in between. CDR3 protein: CAWKGREAGNTIYF. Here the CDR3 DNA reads TGTGCCTGGAAAGGTCGGGAAGCTGGAAACACCATATATTTT. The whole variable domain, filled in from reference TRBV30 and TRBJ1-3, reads SQTIHQWPATLVQPVGSPLSLECTVEGTSNPNLYWYRQAAGRGLQLLFYSVGIGQISSEVPQNLSASRPQDRQFILSSKKLLLSDSGFYLCAWKGREAGNTIYFGEGSWLTVV.

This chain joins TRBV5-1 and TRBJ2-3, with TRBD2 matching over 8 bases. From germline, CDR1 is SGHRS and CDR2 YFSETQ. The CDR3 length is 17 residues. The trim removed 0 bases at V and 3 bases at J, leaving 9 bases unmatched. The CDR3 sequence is CASSLADSAGVTDTQYF. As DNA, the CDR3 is TGCGCCAGCAGCTTGGCCGACTCAGCGGGAGTTACAGATACGCAGTATTTT.

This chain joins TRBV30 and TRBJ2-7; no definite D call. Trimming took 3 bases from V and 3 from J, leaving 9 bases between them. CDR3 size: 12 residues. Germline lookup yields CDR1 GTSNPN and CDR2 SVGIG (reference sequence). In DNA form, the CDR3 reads TGTGCCTGGAGAGTCAACGGCTACGAGCAGTACTTC. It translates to CAWRVNGYEQYF.

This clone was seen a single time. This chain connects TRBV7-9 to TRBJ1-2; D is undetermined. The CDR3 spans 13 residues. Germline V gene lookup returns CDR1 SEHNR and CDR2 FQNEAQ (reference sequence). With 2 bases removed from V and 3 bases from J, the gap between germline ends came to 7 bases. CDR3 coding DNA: TGTGCCAGCAGCTTATCAGGCGACTATGGCTACACCTTC. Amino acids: CASSLSGDYGYTF.

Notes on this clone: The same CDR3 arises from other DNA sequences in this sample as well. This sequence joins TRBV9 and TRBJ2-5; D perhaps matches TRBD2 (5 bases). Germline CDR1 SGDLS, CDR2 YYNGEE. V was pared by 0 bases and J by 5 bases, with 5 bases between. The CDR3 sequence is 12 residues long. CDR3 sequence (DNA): TGTGCCAGCAGCGTAGGCGGGGAGACCCAGTACTTC. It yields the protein CASSVGGETQYF.

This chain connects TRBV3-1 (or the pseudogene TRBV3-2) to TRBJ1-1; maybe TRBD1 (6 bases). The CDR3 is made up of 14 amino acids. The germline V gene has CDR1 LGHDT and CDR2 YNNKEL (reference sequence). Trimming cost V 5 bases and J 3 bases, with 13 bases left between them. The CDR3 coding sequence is TGTGCCAGCAGCTTTCAGGGGTCGGACACTGAAGCTTTCTTT. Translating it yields CASSFQGSDTEAFF.

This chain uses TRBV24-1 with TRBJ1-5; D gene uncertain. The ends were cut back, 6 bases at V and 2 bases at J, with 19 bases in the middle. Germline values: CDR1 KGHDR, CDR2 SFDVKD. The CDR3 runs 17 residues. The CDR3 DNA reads TGTGCCACCAGTTGGGTTTACAGCGGGAATTGCAATCAGCCCCAGCATTTT. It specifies CATSWVYSGNCNQPQHF.

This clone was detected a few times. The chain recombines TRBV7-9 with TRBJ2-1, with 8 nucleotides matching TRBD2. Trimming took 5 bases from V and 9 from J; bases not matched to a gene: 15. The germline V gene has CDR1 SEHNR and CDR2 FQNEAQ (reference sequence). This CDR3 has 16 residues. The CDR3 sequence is CASSRPGTSYNPEQFF. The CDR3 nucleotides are TGTGCCAGCAGCCGACCCGGGACTAGTTATAACCCTGAGCAGTTCTTC.

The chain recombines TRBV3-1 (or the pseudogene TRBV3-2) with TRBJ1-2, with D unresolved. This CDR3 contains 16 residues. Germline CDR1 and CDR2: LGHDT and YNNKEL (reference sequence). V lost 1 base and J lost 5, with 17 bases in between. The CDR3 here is CASSQVNSGSGYGYTF. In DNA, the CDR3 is TGTGCCAGCAGCCAAGTTAATTCAGGATCGGGGTATGGCTACACCTTC.

CDR3 sequence: CASSYYRPGQGESEQYF. As DNA, the CDR3 is TGTGCCAGCAGTTATTATAGACCGGGACAGGGGGAATCCGAGCAGTACTTC. The J gene is TRBJ2-7, the V gene TRBV6-2 or TRBV6-3, with 11 positions matching TRBD1. Per germline, CDR1 MNHEY and CDR2 SVGEGT. The V segment lost 3 bases and the J segment 6 bases; nucleotides outside the gene matches: 13. The CDR3 consists of 17 residues.

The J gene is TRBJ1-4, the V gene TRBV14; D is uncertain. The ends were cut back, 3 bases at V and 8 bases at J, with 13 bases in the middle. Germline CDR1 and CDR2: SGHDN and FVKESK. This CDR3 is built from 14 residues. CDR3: CASSQGLAPEKLFF. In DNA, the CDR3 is TGTGCCAGCAGCCAGGGCCTTGCTCCGGAAAAACTGTTTTTT.

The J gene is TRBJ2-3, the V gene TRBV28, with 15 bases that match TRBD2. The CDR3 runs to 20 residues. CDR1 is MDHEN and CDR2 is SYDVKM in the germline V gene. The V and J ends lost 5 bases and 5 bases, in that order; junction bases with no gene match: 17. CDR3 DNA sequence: TGTGCCAGCAGTGGCCGGCTCCGGGGACTAGCGGGGGGCCTGGGAGATACGCAGTATTTT. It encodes CASSGRLRGLAGGLGDTQYF.

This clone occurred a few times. The CDR3 sequence: CASIRGLAAGELFF. CDR3 DNA: TGTGCCAGCATCCGCGGACTAGCCGCCGGGGAGCTGTTTTTT. The chain links TRBV2 to TRBJ2-2, with 8 positions matching TRBD2. Germline V lookup: CDR1 SNHLY, CDR2 FYNNEI. CDR3 size: 14 residues. V lost 7 bases and J lost 6; bases outside the gene matches: 7. Looking up the rest from reference TRBV2 and TRBJ2-2 gives the full variable domain: EPEVTQTPSHQVTQMGQEVILRCVPISNHLYFYWYRQILGQKVEFLVSFYNNEISEKSEIFDDQFSVERPDGSNFTLKIRSTKLEDSAMYFCASIRGLAAGELFFGEGSRLTVL.

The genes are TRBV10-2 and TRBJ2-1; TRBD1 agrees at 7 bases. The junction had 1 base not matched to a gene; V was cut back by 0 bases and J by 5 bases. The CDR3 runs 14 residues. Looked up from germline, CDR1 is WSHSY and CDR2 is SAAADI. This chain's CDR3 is CASSESGTDNEQFF. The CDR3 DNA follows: TGCGCCAGCAGTGAGTCTGGGACAGACAATGAGCAGTTCTTC.

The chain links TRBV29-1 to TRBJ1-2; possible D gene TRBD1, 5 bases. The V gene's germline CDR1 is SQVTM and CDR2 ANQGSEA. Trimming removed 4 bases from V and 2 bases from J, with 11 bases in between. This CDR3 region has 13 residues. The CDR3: CSVGLGGNYGYTF. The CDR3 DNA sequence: TGCAGCGTTGGGTTGGGGGGGAACTATGGCTACACCTTC.

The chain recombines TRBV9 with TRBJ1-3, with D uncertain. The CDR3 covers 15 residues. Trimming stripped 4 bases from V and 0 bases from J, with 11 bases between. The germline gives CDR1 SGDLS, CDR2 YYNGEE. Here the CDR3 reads CASSQNTRSGNTIYF. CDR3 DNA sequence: TGTGCCAGCAGCCAGAACACACGCTCTGGAAACACCATATATTTT.

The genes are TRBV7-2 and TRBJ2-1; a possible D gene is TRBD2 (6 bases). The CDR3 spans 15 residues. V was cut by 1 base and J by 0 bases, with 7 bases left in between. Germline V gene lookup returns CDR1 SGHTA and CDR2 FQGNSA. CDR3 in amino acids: CASSLGGGSYNEQFF. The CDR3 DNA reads TGTGCCAGCAGCTTAGGGGGAGGCTCCTACAATGAGCAGTTCTTC.

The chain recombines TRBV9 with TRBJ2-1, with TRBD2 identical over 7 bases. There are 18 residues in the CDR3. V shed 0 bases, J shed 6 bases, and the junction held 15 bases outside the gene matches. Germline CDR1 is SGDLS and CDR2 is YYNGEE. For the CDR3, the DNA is TGTGCCAGCAGCGTAGGGGGAGGGCAGGGCTTCGTGGGCAATGAGCAGTTCTTC. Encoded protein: CASSVGGGQGFVGNEQFF.

CDR3 bases: TGTGCCAGCAGTTTAGGGGGGACGAACACCGGGGAGCTGTTTTTT. This translates into CASSLGGTNTGELFF. This chain links TRBV27 with TRBJ2-2, with a weak D call TRBD2 (6 bases). V lost 2 bases, J lost 0 bases, and 7 bases lay in between. The germline V gene has CDR1 MNHEY and CDR2 SMNVEV (reference sequence). There are 15 residues in the CDR3.

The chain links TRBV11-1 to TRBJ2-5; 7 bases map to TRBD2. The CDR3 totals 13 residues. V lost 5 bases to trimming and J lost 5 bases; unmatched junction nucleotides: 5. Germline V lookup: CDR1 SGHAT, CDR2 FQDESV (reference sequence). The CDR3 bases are TGTGCCAGCAGCCTGGGGGGGAGCGAGACCCAGTACTTC. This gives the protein CASSLGGSETQYF.

The CDR3 DNA follows: TGTGCCAGCAGCCGGGACAGGTCCTACAATGAGCAGTTCTTC. Its translation is CASSRDRSYNEQFF. The chain combines TRBV7-2 with TRBJ2-1; 8 nucleotides line up with TRBD1. The trim removed 5 bases at V and 1 base at J, leaving 1 base unmatched. The CDR3 totals 14 residues. Looked up from germline, CDR1 is SGHTA and CDR2 is FQGNSA.

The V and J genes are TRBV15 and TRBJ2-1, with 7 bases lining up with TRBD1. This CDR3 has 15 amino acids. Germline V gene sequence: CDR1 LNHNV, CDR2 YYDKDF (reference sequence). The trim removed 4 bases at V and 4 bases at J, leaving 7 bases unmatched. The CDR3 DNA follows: TGTGCCACCAGCACGGGGACAGAAATATACAATGAGCAGTTCTTC. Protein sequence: CATSTGTEIYNEQFF.

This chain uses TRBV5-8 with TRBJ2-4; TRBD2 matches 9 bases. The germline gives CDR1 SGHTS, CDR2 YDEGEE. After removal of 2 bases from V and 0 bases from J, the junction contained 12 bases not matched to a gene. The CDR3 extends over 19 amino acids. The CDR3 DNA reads TGTGCCAGCAGCTTCGTTGGGACTAGCTGGGAAAAAGCCAAAAACATTCAGTACTTC. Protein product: CASSFVGTSWEKAKNIQYF.

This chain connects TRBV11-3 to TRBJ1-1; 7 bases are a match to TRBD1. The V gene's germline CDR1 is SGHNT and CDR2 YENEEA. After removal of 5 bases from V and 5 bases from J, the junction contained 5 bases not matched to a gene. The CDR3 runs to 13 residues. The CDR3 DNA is TGTGCCAGCAGCATGGGGACAGTAACTGAAGCTTTCTTT. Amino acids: CASSMGTVTEAFF.

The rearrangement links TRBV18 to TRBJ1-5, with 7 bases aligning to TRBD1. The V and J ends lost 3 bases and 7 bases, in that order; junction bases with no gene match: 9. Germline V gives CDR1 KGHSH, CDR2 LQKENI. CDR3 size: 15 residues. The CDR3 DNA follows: TGTGCCAGCTCACCGCCGGGACAGCCGAAACAGCCCCAGCATTTT. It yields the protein CASSPPGQPKQPQHF. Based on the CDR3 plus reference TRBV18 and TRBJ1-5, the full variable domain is NAGVMQNPRHLVRRRGQEARLRCSPMKGHSHVYWYRQLPEEGLKFMVYLQKENIIDESGMPKERFSAEFPKEGPSILRIQQVVRGDSAAYFCASSPPGQPKQPQHFGDGTRLSIL.